Listed below are T cell receptor beta chains from one sample, sequenced in a study of T cells in Graves' hyperthyroidism and ophthalmopathy. One entry per CDR3 protein results from TCRdb running MiXCR on the multiplex PCR reads. The sample comprises a few hundred thousand distinct CDR3 sequences, about 15% of which are singletons, and 32% rests with the top ten. Sequencing was done on a sample of blood. These TCRs come from a woman in her twenties or thirties with Graves' hyperthyroidism. The CDR3 runs from the conserved cysteine through the conserved F or W. Fields, in order: clone size, V gene, CDR3 protein. The size of a clone is reported for some rows only, either as once, few or many, or as a class for expanded clones.

>many|TRBV12-3/TRBV12-4
CASSRGTSGSEQYF
>many|TRBV2
CASRGDSLEQYF
>.|TRBV20-1
CSAPIHSGSTSYNEQFF
>.|TRBV10-1
CASSESSGGNTGELFF
>many|TRBV27
CASSRLAGASTGELFF
>many|TRBV7-2
CASSLGTYPATVNQPQHF
>.|TRBV12-3/TRBV12-4
CASSPLNPGLGSHEQFF
>many|TRBV6-1
CASRGQGASYEQYF
>.|TRBV19
CASSIQGQGSYEQYF
>few|TRBV29-1
CSVGPTSGETQYF
>.|TRBV11-2
CASTYEGKSTDTQYF
>many|TRBV7-9
CASSLADRAYEQYF
>.|TRBV20-1
CSARGSGFANEKLFF